This T cell receptor beta chain came from a study of human T cells and chemical hapten exposure (dated by TCRdb to the early 2020s). For the study in its entirety: For sensitization, 2% DPC in acetone was applied to a 2 cm by 2 cm area of upper inner arm skin. The study tracked peripheral blood TCR repertoire changes in vivo during primary and secondary sensitization to the hapten diphenylcyclopropenone (DPC) in alopecia patients. The patient cohort, mostly female, included alopecia areata with under or over 50% scalp involvement, alopecia totalis and alopecia universalis. Libraries were combined into a pool for sequencing, and differences in TCR yield between samples came mainly from small differences in library volumes within the pool. For TCR sequencing, blood came from about 28 alopecia patients at anywhere from one to four time points (pre-sensitization, 2, 6 and 24 weeks). Throughout the approximately 25-week study period, patients were also given weekly therapeutic DPC doses on the scalp. Blood was sampled from patients pre-sensitization (week 0) and at 2, 6 and about 24 weeks after DPC sensitization. Patch testing was performed on the upper back with Finn chambers containing 0.01% DPC, and the patch tests were scored after 6 days according to International Contact Dermatitis Research Group standards.

This clonotype was recorded many times. Its binding antigen is unknown. No base quality information exists; no much larger clone differs at one position. The CDR3 measures 17 amino acids from cysteine to phenylalanine. Just the 51-base CDR3 DNA is kept, in frame starting at base 1. Cut back by 0 bases and 2 bases, the V and J ends lie 15 bases apart. The germline V gene encodes CDR1 MNHEY and CDR2 SVGEGT. Reading the label with the study, this specimen's time point is: pre-sensitization, week 0. Taken with the paper, the label for treatment or condition translates to: therapeutic diphenylcyclopropenone sensitization with weekly scalp DPC. Blood at each patch-test visit was drawn before the patch test was applied. Eligible patients were aged 18 to 70, diagnosed with alopecia, deemed suitable for DPC therapy, and excluded if pregnant. Unfractionated whole blood was collected in Tempus Blood RNA tubes, and total RNA was extracted from that blood.

Library preparation used RACE. Sequencing took place on a NextSeq 500. Library preparation attached unique molecular identifiers to individual cDNA molecules for quantitative, reproducible TCR counting. Each blood RNA sample was used to sequence both TCR alpha and TCR beta chains. The published analysis was carried out like this. A median of approximately 96,000 TCRs per sample was observed, with a range of 23,224 to 690,600. The Decombinator software suite was used to annotate the V, J and CDR3 of the TCR reads. For PS versus PT1 abundance plots, all samples were subsampled to the same number of TCRs (28,000). TCRs were defined as expanded if absent before sensitization and observed at least eight times at the 2-week time point. TCRdb reprocessing: public reads trimmed at Q25 with fastp, clones called with MiXCR, in-frame beta chains kept. When rows share a CDR3 protein, they turn into one entry using the most common DNA and genes. The V and J calls were not made by the authors but by TCRdb's processing. This sample holds more than 100,000 distinct CDR3 sequences; roughly 14% were observed only once. The ten largest clones add up to 2.5% to 3.5% of the sample.

Study-wide conclusions, independent of this receptor: All patients had alopecia, a presumed autoimmune disease, so their immune response might differ from that of healthy individuals. Expanded TCRs formed significantly more large CDR3 similarity clusters than pre-sensitization or healthy control sets, consistent with antigen-driven responses. The number of TCRs above 1 in 1000 frequency did not change with DPC sensitization; there was no evidence of global repertoire structure alterations. After repeated subsampling, the strength of the expansion versus patch-test correlation and the threshold at which it became significant changed. Patch test score was positively correlated with the number of PT1 expanded TCRs, with significance at thresholds 8, 16 and 32 but not at 4.

The chain joins TRBV6-2 or TRBV6-3 to TRBJ2-3, with TRBD2 perhaps the D gene, on 6 matching bases. This clonotype was obtained from a woman between 18 and 29 years old with alopecia areata. Some clones in this sample may be carry-over from other donors' samples. The specimen comprised whole blood, sampled in connection with sensitization to the hapten diphenylcyclopropenone (DPC). Here the CDR3 is given as CASSYSWRTTSTDTQYF. The base sequence is TGTGCCAGCAGTTACTCGTGGAGGACTACGTCCACAGATACGCAGTATTTT.